Presented here are 25 T cell receptor beta chains from one specimen sequenced in a study of human T cells and chemical hapten exposure. Time point meaning: pre-sensitization, week 0. Indicated treatment: therapeutic diphenylcyclopropenone sensitization with weekly scalp DPC. TCRdb recomputed calls from the RACE reads with MiXCR, one row per CDR3 protein. The sample holds more than 300,000 distinct CDR3 sequences, around 5.5% seen once. This specimen was whole blood, taken in connection with sensitization to the hapten diphenylcyclopropenone (DPC). The receptors were sampled from a woman aged 18-29 years with alopecia areata. Some clones in this sample may be carry-over from other donors' samples.

The chain uses TRBV5-1 and TRBJ1-1, with 7 positions matching TRBD1. J lost 2 bases, V lost 7 bases, and 5 bases had no gene match. The CDR3 runs 13 residues. Germline V CDR1 and CDR2: SGHRS, YFSETQ. The CDR3 spells CASSGTDNTEAFF. DNA of the CDR3: TGCGCCAGCTCCGGGACAGATAACACTGAAGCTTTCTTT.

The table lists this clonotype with a few counts. The chain employs TRBV4-1 and TRBJ2-5; D could derive from TRBD1 or TRBD2 (5 bases each). Germline CDR1 MGHRA, CDR2 YSYEKL. The length of the CDR3 is 16 residues. V dropped 2 bases and J dropped 5 bases, with 18 bases sitting between them. The CDR3 nucleotides read TGCGCCAGCAGCCAATCAGGGACCCGCCCCGCGGAGACCCAGTACTTC. Amino acid sequence: CASSQSGTRPAETQYF.

This chain joins TRBV6-1 and TRBJ1-5; possibly TRBD1 for D (6 bases). Germline loops: CDR1 MNHNS, CDR2 SASEGT. Trimming took off 0 bases at V and 4 bases at J, with 10 bases between the two ends. The CDR3 has 15 amino acids. The CDR3 loop reads CASSEAQGRNQPQHF. CDR3 DNA: TGTGCCAGCAGTGAAGCCCAGGGGCGGAATCAGCCCCAGCATTTT.

The rearrangement joins TRBV12-3 or TRBV12-4 to TRBJ1-1; TRBD1 matches at 7 bases. The CDR3 is made up of 13 amino acids. V gave up 8 bases and J gave up 1 base; unmatched junction bases: 4. The CDR3 bases are TGTGCCAGCCGATGGGACAGGAACACTGAAGCTTTCTTT. Protein sequence: CASRWDRNTEAFF.

With regard to this clonotype: This clone may be a read error of a much larger clone one base away. This rearrangement joins TRBV2 to TRBJ2-2; 8 nucleotides align to TRBD1. The CDR3 consists of 14 residues. Germline loops: CDR1 SNHLY, CDR2 FYNNEI. CDR3 protein: CASTGQDYTGELYF. CDR3 nucleotides: TGTGCCAGCACGGGACAGGACTACACCGGGGAGCTGTATTTT.

The chain employs TRBV27 and TRBJ2-6, with 11 positions matching TRBD1. Germline V gene lookup returns CDR1 MNHEY and CDR2 SMNVEV (reference sequence). The trim removed 7 bases at V and 1 base at J, leaving 6 bases unmatched. The CDR3 is 17 residues long. This CDR3 reads CASNPGQGVSGANVLTF. For the CDR3, the DNA is TGTGCCAGCAACCCGGGACAGGGGGTTTCTGGGGCCAACGTCCTGACTTTC.

The rearrangement links TRBV28 to TRBJ1-1; D gene uncertain. The CDR3 has 13 residues. Trimming shortened V by 8 bases and J by 5 bases, and 15 bases separated the two germline ends. The germline V gene has CDR1 MDHEN and CDR2 SYDVKM. The CDR3 sequence: CASGQVVGTEAFF. CDR3 nucleotide sequence: TGTGCCAGCGGGCAAGTTGTAGGGACTGAAGCTTTCTTT.

This clonotype occurred many times. The chain employs TRBV7-2 and TRBJ2-3, with 8 bases fitting TRBD2. This CDR3 contains 14 residues. Germline CDR1 SGHTA, CDR2 FQGNSA. V lost 4 bases to trimming and J lost 0 bases; unmatched junction nucleotides: 0. The CDR3: CASSSSGSTDTQYF. The DNA of the CDR3 is TGTGCCAGCAGCTCTAGCGGGAGCACAGATACGCAGTATTTT. The full variable domain, rest sourced from reference TRBV7-2 and TRBJ2-3, is GAGVSQSPSNKVTEKGKDVELRCDPISGHTALYWYRQSLGQGLEFLIYFQGNSAPDKSGLPSDRFSAERTGGSVSTLTIQRTQQEDSAVYLCASSSSGSTDTQYFGPGTRLTVL.

In its sample, this clonotype was seen a few times. The chain uses TRBV29-1 and TRBJ2-1; the D call may be TRBD1 or TRBD2 (5 bases each). Germline loops: CDR1 SQVTM, CDR2 ANQGSEA. The CDR3 is 13 amino acids. Trimming took off 1 base at V and 4 bases at J, with 8 bases between the two ends. The CDR3 nucleotides read TGCAGCGTTGAAGGGGGGTTATACAATGAGCAGTTCTTC. This gives the protein CSVEGGLYNEQFF.

The chain uses TRBV7-9 and TRBJ1-1; tentatively, D is TRBD1 (5 bases). There are 14 residues in the CDR3. V was shortened by 3 bases and J by 4 bases, with 12 bases between the two germline ends. CDR1 is SEHNR and CDR2 is FQNEAQ in the germline V gene (reference sequence). The CDR3 loop is CASSFSDTSTEAFF. Written as DNA, the CDR3 is TGTGCCAGCAGCTTCTCGGACACTAGCACTGAAGCTTTCTTT.

This clonotype appeared many times. V gene TRBV4-3 combines with J gene TRBJ1-5; D is ambiguous. V lost 0 bases to trimming and J lost 2 bases, with 8 bases between them. The CDR3 is 15 residues long. CDR1 is LGHNA and CDR2 is YSLEER in the germline V gene. The CDR3, as DNA: TGCGCCAGCAGCCAAGACAGCGTAGGCAATCAGCCCCAGCATTTT. Translating gives CASSQDSVGNQPQHF.

This chain links TRBV5-4 with TRBJ1-1; D gene ambiguous. The CDR3 is made up of 16 amino acids. The ends were cut back, 3 bases at V and 3 bases at J, with 18 bases in the middle. CDR1 is SGHNT, CDR2 YYREEE, per germline (reference sequence). The CDR3: CASSWTINPSDTEAFF. The CDR3 DNA reads TGTGCCAGCAGCTGGACGATAAACCCTTCGGACACTGAAGCTTTCTTT.

Only a few counts were recorded for this clonotype. The chain recombines TRBV9 with TRBJ1-2; 8 bases agree with TRBD1. Germline CDR1 reads SGDLS; CDR2 reads YYNGEE. CDR3 length: 15 residues. V shed 4 bases, J shed 5 bases, and the junction held 10 bases outside the gene matches. The CDR3 is CASSSRDRRYYGYTF. CDR3 DNA: TGTGCCAGCAGCTCCCGGGACAGGCGATATTATGGCTACACCTTC.

J is TRBJ1-2 and V is TRBV12-3 or TRBV12-4, with D hard to call. V shed 6 bases and J shed 5 bases, with 10 bases lying between them. The CDR3 sequence is 12 residues long. The CDR3 nucleotides are TGTGCCAGCAGCTCCGGCCGTTATGGCTACACCTTC. This sequence encodes CASSSGRYGYTF.

This clonotype was counted a few times. The V call is TRBV6-2 or TRBV6-3, the J call TRBJ2-3; D is possibly TRBD1 (6 bases). CDR1 and CDR2 from the germline V gene are MNHEY and SVGEGT. V lost 7 bases and J 4 bases, leaving 9 bases between the germline ends. This CDR3 contains 12 residues. CDR3: CASTHRADTQYF. The CDR3 bases are TGTGCCAGCACCCACAGGGCAGATACGCAGTATTTT.

This clonotype was seen only once. The chain couples TRBV6-2 or TRBV6-3 to TRBJ2-7; D uncertain. V was pared by 6 bases and J by 4 bases, with 10 bases between. Per the germline V gene, CDR1 is MNHEY and CDR2 is SVGEGT. The CDR3 spans 12 residues. CDR3: CASSHSPYEQYF. CDR3 in DNA: TGTGCCAGCAGCCATTCCCCTTACGAGCAGTACTTC.

The chain uses TRBV7-2 and TRBJ1-3, with D hard to call. CDR1 and CDR2 (germline): SGHTA, FQGNSA. V lost 5 bases to trimming and J lost 0 bases, with 14 bases between them. CDR3 size: 16 residues. CDR3 in amino acids: CASSLSWQLSGNTIYF. The CDR3 nucleotides are TGTGCCAGCAGCCTAAGTTGGCAGCTCTCTGGAAACACCATATATTTT.

The chain uses TRBV5-4 and TRBJ2-2, with D maybe TRBD1 (6 bases). The CDR3 consists of 14 residues. Germline values: CDR1 SGHNT, CDR2 YYREEE (reference sequence). Trimming shortened V by 5 bases and J by 4 bases, and 12 bases separated the two germline ends. Here the CDR3 DNA reads TGTGCCAGCAGACAGGACAGTTTCACCGGGGAGCTGTTTTTT. This gives the protein CASRQDSFTGELFF.

This clonotype has a count of ten or more. V gene TRBV7-2 combines with J gene TRBJ1-1; D is undetermined. V dropped 1 base and J dropped 12 bases, with 15 bases sitting between them. In germline, CDR1 is SGHTA, CDR2 FQGNSA. The CDR3 is 13 residues long. Here the CDR3 DNA reads TGTGCCAGCAGCTTAGTCTTGTACAGCGGAACTTTCTTT. As protein: CASSLVLYSGTFF.

This clonotype occurred a few times. The V call is TRBV3-1, the J call TRBJ2-1; D is unresolved. V lost 2 bases and J lost 2, with 10 bases in between. CDR1 LGHDT and CDR2 YNNKEL come from the germline V gene (reference sequence). CDR3 size: 15 residues. This CDR3 reads CASSQFIGTYNEQFF. As DNA, the CDR3 is TGTGCCAGCAGCCAATTTATTGGAACCTACAATGAGCAGTTCTTC.

V usage is TRBV20-1 and J usage is TRBJ1-6, with 11 bases aligning to TRBD1. Germline V lookup: CDR1 DFQATT, CDR2 SNEGSKA (reference sequence). The junction had 4 bases not matched to a gene; V was cut back by 1 base and J by 8 bases. The CDR3 covers 15 residues. CDR3 DNA: TGCAGTGCTAGAGTCGCGGGACAGGGGGATTCACCCCTCCACTTT. Translated, it gives CSARVAGQGDSPLHF.

This clonotype appeared many times. Written as DNA, the CDR3 is TGTGCCAGCAGTTTAGTAAGGTCGGCCTACGAGCAGTACTTC. Its protein product is CASSLVRSAYEQYF. The J gene is TRBJ2-7, the V gene TRBV12-3 or TRBV12-4; D is ambiguous. Trimming took 1 base from V and 2 from J, leaving 9 bases between them. The CDR3 length is 14 residues.

This clonotype has ten or more counts. The chain uses TRBV5-1 and TRBJ1-1; D is unresolved. CDR1 SGHRS and CDR2 YFSETQ come from the germline V gene. Trimming pared 0 bases from V and 1 base from J, leaving 7 bases between. The CDR3 has 14 amino acids. The CDR3 nucleotides are TGCGCCAGCAGCTTGGGGACTACGAACACTGAAGCTTTCTTT. Translating it yields CASSLGTTNTEAFF. Full variable domain (missing parts from reference TRBV5-1 and TRBJ1-1): KAGVTQTPRYLIKTRGQQVTLSCSPISGHRSVSWYQQTPGQGLQFLFEYFSETQRNKGNFPGRFSGRQFSNSRSEMNVSTLELGDSALYLCASSLGTTNTEAFFGQGTRLTVV.

The rearrangement uses TRBV12-3 or TRBV12-4 and TRBJ2-7, with 9 bases that match TRBD1. The length of the CDR3 is 14 residues. V lost 7 bases to trimming and J lost 5 bases; unmatched junction nucleotides: 9. The CDR3 is CASTPRDRVNEQYF. The CDR3 DNA follows: TGTGCCAGCACCCCTAGGGACAGGGTAAACGAGCAGTACTTC.

This clonotype was picked up many times. The gene calls are TRBV5-6 and TRBJ1-2; the D gene is possibly TRBD1 (5 bases). The germline CDR1 and CDR2 sequences are SGHDT and YYEEEE. The V and J ends lost 2 bases and 0 bases respectively, with 8 bases between them. The CDR3 has 14 amino acids. CDR3 sequence (DNA): TGTGCCAGCAGCTTCAGGGATTCTAACTATGGCTACACCTTC. Encoded protein: CASSFRDSNYGYTF.